Listed here are 16 T cell receptor beta chains from one sample, sequenced in a study of CD8 T cells in Susac syndrome. RNA, at about 0.45 to 1 ug, was reverse transcribed with random hexamers. Each CDR3 protein gets one entry after TCRdb re-called the immunoSEQ multiplex PCR reads with MiXCR. This table holds more than 150,000 distinct CDR3 sequences, 90% to 96% found once. The sample consisted of CD4+ T cells from PBMCs. These receptors all come from a human donor with Susac syndrome.

This CDR3 reads CASSQDLISDTQYF. In nucleotides, the CDR3 is TGTGCCAGCAGCCAAGATCTCATCTCAGATACGCAGTATTTT. The chain employs TRBV3-1 and TRBJ2-3; D remains ambiguous. Trimming pared 0 bases from V and 4 bases from J, leaving 8 bases between. This CDR3 has 14 amino acids. Germline lookup yields CDR1 LGHDT and CDR2 YNNKEL (reference sequence).

The chain employs TRBV5-6 and TRBJ1-2, with D maybe TRBD1 (5 bases). Trimming stripped 2 bases from V and 4 bases from J, with 12 bases between. Germline-derived CDR1 and CDR2 are SGHDT and YYEEEE. This CDR3 is built from 14 residues. The CDR3 nucleotides are TGTGCCAGCAGCTTCTCCTCGGGGACCTATGGCTACACCTTC. Protein: CASSFSSGTYGYTF.

The chain joins TRBV30 to TRBJ2-1; TRBD2 aligns across 8 bases. This CDR3 region has 16 residues. CDR1 is GTSNPN and CDR2 is SVGIG in the germline V gene (reference sequence). V lost 2 bases, J lost 9 bases, and 15 bases stayed unmatched. CDR3 protein: CAWSSYGRGDTREQFF. The CDR3 nucleotides are TGTGCCTGGAGTAGCTATGGGCGGGGGGACACCCGTGAGCAGTTCTTC.

This sequence joins TRBV29-1 and TRBJ2-1; the D gene is possibly TRBD2 (5 bases). Trimming left V 1 base short and J 7 bases short, with 17 bases between. The CDR3 contains 15 residues. Germline V gene sequence: CDR1 SQVTM, CDR2 ANQGSEA. The chain's CDR3 is CSVEVRLADYNEQFF. Written as DNA, the CDR3 is TGCAGCGTTGAAGTTCGGCTAGCAGATTATAATGAGCAGTTCTTC.

This chain uses TRBV30 with TRBJ1-2, with D unresolved. The CDR3 contains 10 residues. CDR1 is GTSNPN, CDR2 SVGIG, per germline (reference sequence). V lost 1 base to trimming and J lost 8 bases, with 5 bases between them. The CDR3 is CAWSGGGYTF. CDR3 DNA sequence: TGTGCCTGGAGTGGCGGGGGCTACACCTTC.

This chain connects TRBV20-1 to TRBJ2-5, with a weak D call TRBD1 (6 bases). This CDR3 is 13 amino acids long. Trimming removed 3 bases at V and 4 bases at J, with 12 bases between. Germline CDR1 and CDR2: DFQATT and SNEGSKA (reference sequence). CDR3 protein: CSASGTGRETQYF. The CDR3 DNA follows: TGCAGTGCTAGTGGTACAGGGAGAGAGACCCAGTACTTC.

The rearrangement links TRBV9 to TRBJ1-6; D not resolved. V lost 3 bases and J lost 13, with 17 bases in between. CDR3 length: 14 amino acids. The V gene's germline CDR1 is SGDLS and CDR2 YYNGEE. The CDR3 is CASSGGPPSSPLHF. CDR3 nucleotides: TGTGCCAGCAGCGGAGGCCCTCCATCGTCGCCCCTCCACTTT.

The chain uses TRBV6-6 and TRBJ1-1; no firm D call. The CDR3 contains 15 residues. Germline V lookup: CDR1 MNHNY, CDR2 SVGAGI (reference sequence). Trimming left V 0 bases short and J 8 bases short, with 16 bases between. CDR3 loop: CASSYSRWGNGEAFF. CDR3 in DNA: TGTGCCAGCAGTTACTCGAGGTGGGGAAACGGGGAAGCTTTCTTT.

The chain links TRBV27 to TRBJ2-4, with D uncertain. In germline, CDR1 is MNHEY, CDR2 SMNVEV (reference sequence). The CDR3 extends over 11 amino acids. V shed 5 bases and J shed 1 base, with 0 bases lying between them. The CDR3 is CASSAKNIQYF. In nucleotides, the CDR3 is TGTGCCAGCAGTGCCAAAAACATTCAGTACTTC.

The chain joins TRBV12-3 or TRBV12-4 to TRBJ2-2, with unresolved D. This CDR3 region has 13 residues. Trimming stripped 5 bases from V and 9 bases from J, with 13 bases between. This CDR3 is CASSPTVTRELFF. The CDR3 nucleotides read TGTGCCAGCAGTCCCACAGTGACCAGGGAGCTGTTTTTT.

This chain uses TRBV12-3 or TRBV12-4 with TRBJ1-5; D may be TRBD1 (6 bases). V lost 2 bases and J 7 bases, leaving 12 bases between the germline ends. The CDR3 is 14 residues long. The CDR3 DNA reads as TGTGCCAGCAGTTTAATCGGGGGCGGACAGCCCCAGCATTTT. This gives the protein CASSLIGGGQPQHF.

The V call is TRBV9, the J call TRBJ1-1; weak D call: TRBD1 (6 bases). V dropped 3 bases and J dropped 5 bases, with 17 bases sitting between them. The germline CDR1 and CDR2 sequences are SGDLS and YYNGEE. This CDR3 has 15 residues. CDR3 sequence (DNA): TGTGCCAGCAGCGCCTATGGGGGGGCGTGGACTGAAGCTTTCTTT. Translating it yields CASSAYGGAWTEAFF.

This chain links TRBV20-1 with TRBJ1-3; the match to TRBD1 covers 8 bases. V lost 7 bases, J lost 2 bases, and 4 bases stayed unmatched. The CDR3 has 13 amino acids. Germline assignment: CDR1 DFQATT and CDR2 SNEGSKA (reference sequence). CDR3 DNA: TGCAGTGTTTCACAGGGGGCTGGAAACACCATATATTTT. Translation: CSVSQGAGNTIYF.

This rearrangement joins TRBV15 to TRBJ2-1, with D perhaps TRBD2 (5 bases). Trimming stripped 0 bases from V and 0 bases from J, with 9 bases between. The CDR3 length is 16 residues. Germline V lookup: CDR1 LNHNV, CDR2 YYDKDF (reference sequence). This CDR3 reads CATSREAGSSYNEQFF. DNA of the CDR3: TGTGCCACCAGCAGAGAGGCTGGGAGCTCCTACAATGAGCAGTTCTTC.

The V call is TRBV12-3 or TRBV12-4, the J call TRBJ2-7; unclear D gene. The CDR3 runs 13 residues. With 3 bases removed from V and 1 base from J, the gap between germline ends came to 7 bases. This CDR3 is CASSFLASYEQYF. As DNA, the CDR3 is TGTGCCAGCAGTTTCCTGGCGTCCTACGAGCAGTACTTC.

V is TRBV12-3 or TRBV12-4 and J is TRBJ1-6; D might be TRBD1 (5 bases). CDR3 length equals 11 residues. V was cut by 3 bases and J by 14 bases, with 8 bases left in between. CDR3 in DNA: TGTGCCAGCAGTTTGGGGGGTGCCCTCCACTTT. Protein sequence: CASSLGGALHF.